What follows are 9 T cell receptor beta chains derived from one specimen sequenced in a study of cytomegalovirus exposure and HLA in healthy donors. Sequenced by immunoSEQ multiplex PCR; TCRdb stores in-frame clones only, minus some. The sample includes more than 90,000 clones, around 85% of them seen just once. Material for sequencing was PBMCs. The receptors originated from a young man in good health and CMV-seropositive.

The gene calls are TRBV6-5 and TRBJ2-7, with D tentatively TRBD1 (6 bases). The CDR3 runs 13 residues. V was clipped by 2 bases and J by 6 bases, with 11 bases between them. Germline V gene data show CDR1 as MNHEY and CDR2 as SVGAGI. CDR3 sequence: CASSYGQYFEQYF. As DNA, the CDR3 is TGTGCCAGCAGTTACGGACAGTATTTCGAGCAGTACTTC.

V gene TRBV5-1 combines with J gene TRBJ1-6; 9 bases are a match to TRBD1. There are 15 residues in the CDR3. Germline V lookup: CDR1 SGHRS, CDR2 YFSETQ. Unmatched junction bases numbered 13, after V lost 4 bases and J lost 14 bases. The CDR3 loop reads CASSTIPGQGTTLHF. DNA of the CDR3: TGCGCCAGCAGCACAATTCCAGGACAGGGGACCACCCTCCACTTT.

V usage is TRBV5-4 and J usage is TRBJ2-7; 10 bases fit TRBD1. The CDR3 is 13 amino acids. CDR1 is SGHNT, CDR2 YYREEE, per germline (reference sequence). Trimming at V came to 4 bases and at J to 6 bases, leaving 4 bases not matched to a gene. CDR3 region: CASSPGTGVEQYF. The DNA for the CDR3 is TGTGCCAGCAGCCCCGGGACAGGGGTCGAGCAGTACTTC. The full variable domain, in which reference TRBV5-4 and TRBJ2-7 provide the parts outside the CDR3, is ETGVTQSPTHLIKTRGQQVTLRCSSQSGHNTVSWYQQALGQGPQFIFQYYREEENGRGNFPPRFSGLQFPNYSSELNVNALELDDSALYLCASSPGTGVEQYFGPGTRLTVT.

This clone was observed a few times. V and J are TRBV2 and TRBJ1-6, with 7 bases that match TRBD1. V was pared by 5 bases and J by 6 bases, with 7 bases of the junction left unmatched. The CDR3 extends over 15 amino acids. Germline CDR1 reads SNHLY; CDR2 reads FYNNEI. CDR3 residues: CASSTGTVLNSPLHF. The CDR3 DNA sequence: TGTGCCAGCAGTACAGGGACAGTACTTAATTCACCCCTCCACTTT. The full variable domain, completed using reference TRBV2 and TRBJ1-6, is EPEVTQTPSHQVTQMGQEVILRCVPISNHLYFYWYRQILGQKVEFLVSFYNNEISEKSEIFDDQFSVERPDGSNFTLKIRSTKLEDSAMYFCASSTGTVLNSPLHFGNGTRLTVT.

The gene calls are TRBV5-1 and TRBJ2-1, with D possibly matching TRBD2 (7 bases). Germline loops: CDR1 SGHRS, CDR2 YFSETQ. This CDR3 is 15 amino acids long. The V and J ends lost 0 bases and 4 bases respectively, with 11 bases between them. CDR3 coding DNA: TGCGCCAGCAGCTTGGGAGGGGGACTATACAATGAGCAGTTCTTC. Protein sequence: CASSLGGGLYNEQFF.

The chain couples TRBV4-1 to TRBJ2-7, with unresolved D. The germline gives CDR1 MGHRA, CDR2 YSYEKL. The CDR3 runs to 14 residues. Trimming stripped 0 bases from V and 6 bases from J, with 12 bases between. The DNA for the CDR3 is TGCGCCAGCAGCCAAGATCGGCAGGTACTCGAGCAGTACTTC. Translating gives CASSQDRQVLEQYF.

The rearrangement links TRBV19 to TRBJ1-2; D is possibly TRBD1 (5 bases). Germline V CDR1 and CDR2: LNHDA, SQIVND (reference sequence). V lost 4 bases to trimming and J lost 8 bases, with 14 bases between them. The CDR3 totals 13 residues. The CDR3 region is CASSTDGGRGYTF. CDR3 nucleotide sequence: TGTGCCAGTAGTACCGACGGGGGGAGAGGCTACACCTTC.

This sequence joins TRBV19 and TRBJ1-1, with D hard to call. The V gene's germline CDR1 is LNHDA and CDR2 SQIVND (reference sequence). Trimming took off 5 bases at V and 0 bases at J, with 13 bases between the two ends. The CDR3 runs 15 residues. CDR3 sequence: CASSPRRELNTEAFF. The CDR3 DNA follows: TGTGCCAGTAGTCCCCGACGGGAATTGAACACTGAAGCTTTCTTT.

The chain links TRBV11-3 to TRBJ2-3; 8 positions agree with TRBD2. The CDR3 contains 20 residues. V dropped 6 bases and J dropped 1; count of bases not matched to a gene: 21. Germline V lookup: CDR1 SGHNT, CDR2 YENEEA. The CDR3 loop reads CASSYNGHRGGSPCTDTQYF. CDR3 bases: TGTGCCAGCAGTTACAACGGGCATCGGGGGGGCTCCCCCTGCACAGATACGCAGTATTTT. Looking up the rest from reference TRBV11-3 and TRBJ2-3 gives the full variable domain: EAGVVQSPRYKIIEKKQPVAFWCNPISGHNTLYWYLQNLGQGPELLIRYENEEAVDDSQLPKDRFSAERLKGVDSTLKIQPAELGDSAVYLCASSYNGHRGGSPCTDTQYFGPGTRLTVL.